This T cell receptor (beta chain) derives from a study of blood T cell repertoires in COVID-19. Study background: Researchers got acute and convalescent COVID-19 samples from the United States, Italy and Spain.

Some clones are missing from TCRdb's copy, which holds only in-frame ones; the method was immunoSEQ multiplex PCR. The profile shows more than 110,000 clones, about 90% of them singletons. Germline CDR1 LGHNA, CDR2 YSLEER. CDR3 length: 16 amino acids. V lost 0 bases and J lost 1, with 10 bases in between. J is TRBJ2-1 and V is TRBV4-3; maybe TRBD2 (6 bases). The origin of this receptor is a woman older than 75 with acute or convalescent COVID-19. Sequenced material: peripheral blood. Written as DNA, the CDR3 is TGCGCCAGCAGCCAAGAAGCGGGCAGTTCCTACAATGAGCAGTTCTTC. As protein: CASSQEAGSSYNEQFF.